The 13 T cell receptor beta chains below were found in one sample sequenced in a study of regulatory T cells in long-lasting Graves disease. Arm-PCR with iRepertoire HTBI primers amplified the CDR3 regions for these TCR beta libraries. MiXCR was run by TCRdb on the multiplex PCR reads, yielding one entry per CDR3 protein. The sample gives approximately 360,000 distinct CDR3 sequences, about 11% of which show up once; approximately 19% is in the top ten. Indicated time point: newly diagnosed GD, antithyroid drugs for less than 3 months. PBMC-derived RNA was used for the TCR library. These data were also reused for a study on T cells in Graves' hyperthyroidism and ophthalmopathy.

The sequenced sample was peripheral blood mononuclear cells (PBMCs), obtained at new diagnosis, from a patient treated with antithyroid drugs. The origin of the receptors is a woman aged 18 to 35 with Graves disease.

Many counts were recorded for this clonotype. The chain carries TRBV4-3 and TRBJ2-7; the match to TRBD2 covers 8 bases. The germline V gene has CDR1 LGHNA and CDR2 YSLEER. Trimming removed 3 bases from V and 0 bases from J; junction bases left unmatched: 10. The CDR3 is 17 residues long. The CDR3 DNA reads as TGCGCCAGCAGCCAGGACTTAGCGGGAAGTTACTCCTACGAGCAGTACTTC. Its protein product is CASSQDLAGSYSYEQYF.

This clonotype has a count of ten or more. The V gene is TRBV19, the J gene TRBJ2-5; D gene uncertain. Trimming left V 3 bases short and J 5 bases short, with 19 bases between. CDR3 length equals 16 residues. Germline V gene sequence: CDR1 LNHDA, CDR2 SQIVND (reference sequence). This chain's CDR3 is CASSIRGASKRETQYF. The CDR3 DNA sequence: TGTGCCAGTAGTATTCGAGGTGCCTCAAAAAGGGAGACCCAGTACTTC.

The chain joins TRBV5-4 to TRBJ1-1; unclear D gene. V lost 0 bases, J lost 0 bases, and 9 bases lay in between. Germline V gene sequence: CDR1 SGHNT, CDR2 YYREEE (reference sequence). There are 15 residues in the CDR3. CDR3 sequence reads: CASSLEIDLNTEAFF. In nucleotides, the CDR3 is TGTGCCAGCAGCTTGGAAATAGACTTGAACACTGAAGCTTTCTTT.

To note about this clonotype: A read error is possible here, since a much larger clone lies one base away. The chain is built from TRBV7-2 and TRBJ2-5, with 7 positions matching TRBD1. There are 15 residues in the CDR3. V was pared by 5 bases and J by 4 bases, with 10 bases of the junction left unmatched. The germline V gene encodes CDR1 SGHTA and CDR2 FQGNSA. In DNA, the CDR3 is TGTGCCAGCAGCCAGGACAGGAGGTCAGGAGAGACCCAGTACTTC. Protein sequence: CASSQDRRSGETQYF.

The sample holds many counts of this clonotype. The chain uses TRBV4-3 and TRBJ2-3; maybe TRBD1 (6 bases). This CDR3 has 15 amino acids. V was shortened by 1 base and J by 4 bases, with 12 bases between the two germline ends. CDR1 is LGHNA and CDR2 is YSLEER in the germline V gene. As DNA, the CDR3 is TGCGCCAGCAGCCAAGTGGGGGCCCGCGCAGATACGCAGTATTTT. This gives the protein CASSQVGARADTQYF.

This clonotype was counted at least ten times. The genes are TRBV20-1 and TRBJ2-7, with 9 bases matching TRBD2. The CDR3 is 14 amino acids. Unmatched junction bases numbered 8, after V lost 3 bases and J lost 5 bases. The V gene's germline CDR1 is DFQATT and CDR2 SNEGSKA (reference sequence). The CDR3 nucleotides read TGCAGTGCTAGTGCGGGAGGGCCCTCTAACGAGCAGTACTTC. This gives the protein CSASAGGPSNEQYF.

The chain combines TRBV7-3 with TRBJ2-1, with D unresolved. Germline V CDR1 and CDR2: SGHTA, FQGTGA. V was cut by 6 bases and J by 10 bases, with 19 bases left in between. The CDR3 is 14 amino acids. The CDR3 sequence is CASRRCGAAYEQFF. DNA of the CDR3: TGTGCCAGCAGGCGGTGCGGTGCCGCTTACGAGCAGTTCTTC.

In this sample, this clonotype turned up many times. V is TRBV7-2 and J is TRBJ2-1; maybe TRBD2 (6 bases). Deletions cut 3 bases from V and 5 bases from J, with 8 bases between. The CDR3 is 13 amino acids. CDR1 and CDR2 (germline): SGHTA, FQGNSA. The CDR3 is CASSFGEDNEQFF. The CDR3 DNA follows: TGTGCCAGCAGCTTTGGGGAGGACAATGAGCAGTTCTTC.

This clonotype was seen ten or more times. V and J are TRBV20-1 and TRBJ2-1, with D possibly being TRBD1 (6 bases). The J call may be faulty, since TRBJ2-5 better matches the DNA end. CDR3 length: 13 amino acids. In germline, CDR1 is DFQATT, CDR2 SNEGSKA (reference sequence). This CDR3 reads CSATTGIGETQYF. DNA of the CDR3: TGCAGTGCTACGACAGGTATTGGAGAGACCCAGTACTTC.

CDR3 sequence (DNA): TGTGCCAGCAGCACGGGGGCGAGAGAGACCCAGTACTTC. It is translated as CASSTGARETQYF. This chain links TRBV9 with TRBJ2-5; TRBD1 or TRBD2 may be the D gene (6 bases each). The CDR3 consists of 13 residues. V lost 4 bases and J lost 4, with 11 bases in between. Per the germline V gene, CDR1 is SGDLS and CDR2 is YYNGEE.

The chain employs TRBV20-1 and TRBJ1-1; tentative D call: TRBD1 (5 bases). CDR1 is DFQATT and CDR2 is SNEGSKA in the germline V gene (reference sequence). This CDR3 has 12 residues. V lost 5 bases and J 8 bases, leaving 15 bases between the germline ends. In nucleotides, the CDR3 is TGCAGTGCTGCTACCCGGGACGCCGAAGCTTTCTTT. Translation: CSAATRDAEAFF.

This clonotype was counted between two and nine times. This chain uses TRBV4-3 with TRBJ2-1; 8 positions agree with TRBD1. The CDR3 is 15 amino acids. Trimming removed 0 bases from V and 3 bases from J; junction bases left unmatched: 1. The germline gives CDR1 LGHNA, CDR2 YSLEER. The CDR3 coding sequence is TGCGCCAGCAGCCAAGAAGGGACAGGCTACAATGAGCAGTTCTTC. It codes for CASSQEGTGYNEQFF.

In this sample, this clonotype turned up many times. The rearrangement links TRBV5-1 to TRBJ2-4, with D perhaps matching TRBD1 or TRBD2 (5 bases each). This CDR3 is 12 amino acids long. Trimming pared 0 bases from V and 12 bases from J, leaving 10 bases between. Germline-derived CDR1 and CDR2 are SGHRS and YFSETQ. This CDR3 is CASSLVSGRQYF. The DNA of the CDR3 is TGCGCCAGCAGCTTGGTGTCGGGACGTCAGTACTTC.